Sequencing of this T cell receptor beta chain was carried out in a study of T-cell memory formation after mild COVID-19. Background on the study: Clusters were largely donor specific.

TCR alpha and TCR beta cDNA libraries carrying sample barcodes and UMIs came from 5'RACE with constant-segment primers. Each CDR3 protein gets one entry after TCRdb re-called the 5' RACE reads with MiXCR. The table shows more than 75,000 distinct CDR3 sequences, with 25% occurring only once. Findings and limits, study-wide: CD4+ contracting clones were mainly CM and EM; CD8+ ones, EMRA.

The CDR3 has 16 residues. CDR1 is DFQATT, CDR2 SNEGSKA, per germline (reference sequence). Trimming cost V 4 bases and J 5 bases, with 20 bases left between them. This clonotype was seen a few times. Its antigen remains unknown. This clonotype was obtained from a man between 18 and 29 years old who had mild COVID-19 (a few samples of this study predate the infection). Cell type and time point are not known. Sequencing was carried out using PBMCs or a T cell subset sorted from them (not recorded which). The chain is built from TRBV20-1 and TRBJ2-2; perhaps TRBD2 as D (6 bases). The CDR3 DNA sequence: TGCAGTGCTATTCCTCAGACTAGTGGTCGGACCGGGGAGCTGTTTTTT. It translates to CSAIPQTSGRTGELFF.